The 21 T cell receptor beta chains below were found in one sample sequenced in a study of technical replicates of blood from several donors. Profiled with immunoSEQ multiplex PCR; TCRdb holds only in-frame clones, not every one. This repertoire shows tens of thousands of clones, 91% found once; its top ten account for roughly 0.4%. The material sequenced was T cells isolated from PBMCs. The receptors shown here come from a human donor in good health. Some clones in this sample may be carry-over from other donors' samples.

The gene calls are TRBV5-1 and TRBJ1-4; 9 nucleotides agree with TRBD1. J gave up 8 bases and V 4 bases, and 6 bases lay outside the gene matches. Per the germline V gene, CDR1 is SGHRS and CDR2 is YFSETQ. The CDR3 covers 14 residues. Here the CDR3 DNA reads TGCGCCAGCAGCCCCGGGACAGGGAACGAAAAACTGTTTTTT. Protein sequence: CASSPGTGNEKLFF.

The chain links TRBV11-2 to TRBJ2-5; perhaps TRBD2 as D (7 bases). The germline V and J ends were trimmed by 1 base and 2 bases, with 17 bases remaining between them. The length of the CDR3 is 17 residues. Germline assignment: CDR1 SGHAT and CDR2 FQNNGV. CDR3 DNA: TGTGCCAGCAGCTTAGCCCCCCTCGGGGGGACACAAGAGACCCAGTACTTC. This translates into CASSLAPLGGTQETQYF.

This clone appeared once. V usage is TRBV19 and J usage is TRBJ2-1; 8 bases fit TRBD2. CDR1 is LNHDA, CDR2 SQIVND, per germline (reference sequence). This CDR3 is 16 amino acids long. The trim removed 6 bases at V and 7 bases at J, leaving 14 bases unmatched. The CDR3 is CASRPGGGGVQNEQFF. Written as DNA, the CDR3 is TGTGCCAGTAGACCGGGGGGGGGCGGAGTCCAAAATGAGCAGTTCTTC.

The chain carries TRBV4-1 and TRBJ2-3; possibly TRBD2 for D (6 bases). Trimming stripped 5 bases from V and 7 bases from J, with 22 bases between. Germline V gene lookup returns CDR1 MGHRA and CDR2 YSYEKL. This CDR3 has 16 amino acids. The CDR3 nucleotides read TGCGCCAGCAGCGCCGCCGGGACTGGCAAACCCAATACGCAGTATTTT. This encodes CASSAAGTGKPNTQYF.

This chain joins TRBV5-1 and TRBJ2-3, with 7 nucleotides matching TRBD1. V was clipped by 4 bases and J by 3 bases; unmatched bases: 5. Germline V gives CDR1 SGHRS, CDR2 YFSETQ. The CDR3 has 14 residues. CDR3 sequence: CASSRTGITDTQYF. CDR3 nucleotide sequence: TGCGCCAGCAGCCGGACAGGTATAACAGATACGCAGTATTTT.

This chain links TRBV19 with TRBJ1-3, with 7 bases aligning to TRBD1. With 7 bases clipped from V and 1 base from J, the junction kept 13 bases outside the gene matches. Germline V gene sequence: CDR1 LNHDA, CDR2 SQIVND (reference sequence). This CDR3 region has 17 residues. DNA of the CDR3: TGTGCCAGTATCCTGACAGGGTTGATTCCTTCTGGAAACACCATATATTTT. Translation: CASILTGLIPSGNTIYF.

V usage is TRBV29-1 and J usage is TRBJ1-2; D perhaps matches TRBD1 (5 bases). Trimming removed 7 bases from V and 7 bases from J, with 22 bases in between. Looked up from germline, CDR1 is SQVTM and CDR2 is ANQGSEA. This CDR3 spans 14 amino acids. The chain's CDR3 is CSADPGLTRAGYTF. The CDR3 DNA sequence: TGCAGCGCTGATCCGGGACTTACAAGAGCTGGCTACACCTTC.

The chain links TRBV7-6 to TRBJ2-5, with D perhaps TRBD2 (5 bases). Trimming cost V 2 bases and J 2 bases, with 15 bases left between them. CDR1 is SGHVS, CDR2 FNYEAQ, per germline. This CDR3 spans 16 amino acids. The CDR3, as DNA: TGTGCCAGCAGCTTAAGGGTCGGAGCGGTACAAGAGACCCAGTACTTC. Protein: CASSLRVGAVQETQYF.

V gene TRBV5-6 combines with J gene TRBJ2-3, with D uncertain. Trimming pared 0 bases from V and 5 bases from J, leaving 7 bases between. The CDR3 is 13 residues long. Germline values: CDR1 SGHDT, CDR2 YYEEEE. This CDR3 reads CASSLGSKDTQYF. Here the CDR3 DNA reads TGTGCCAGCAGCTTGGGTAGTAAAGATACGCAGTATTTT.

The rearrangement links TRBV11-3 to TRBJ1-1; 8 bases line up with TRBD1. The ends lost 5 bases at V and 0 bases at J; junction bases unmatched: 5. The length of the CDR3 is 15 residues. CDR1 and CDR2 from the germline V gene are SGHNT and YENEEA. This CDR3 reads CASSPRTGMNTEAFF. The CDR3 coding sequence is TGTGCCAGCAGCCCCAGGACAGGGATGAACACTGAAGCTTTCTTT.

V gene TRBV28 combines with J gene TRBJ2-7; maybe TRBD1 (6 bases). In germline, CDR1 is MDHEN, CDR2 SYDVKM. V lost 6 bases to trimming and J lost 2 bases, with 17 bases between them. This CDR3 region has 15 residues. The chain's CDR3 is CASSPPGHQAYEQYF. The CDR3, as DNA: TGTGCCAGCAGCCCCCCGGGACACCAAGCCTACGAGCAGTACTTC.

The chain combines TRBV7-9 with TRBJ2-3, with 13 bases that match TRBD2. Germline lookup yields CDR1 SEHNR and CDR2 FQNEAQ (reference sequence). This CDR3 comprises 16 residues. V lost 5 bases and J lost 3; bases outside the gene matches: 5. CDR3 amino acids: CASSQRTSGGTDTQYF. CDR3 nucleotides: TGTGCCAGCAGCCAAAGGACTAGCGGGGGTACAGATACGCAGTATTTT.

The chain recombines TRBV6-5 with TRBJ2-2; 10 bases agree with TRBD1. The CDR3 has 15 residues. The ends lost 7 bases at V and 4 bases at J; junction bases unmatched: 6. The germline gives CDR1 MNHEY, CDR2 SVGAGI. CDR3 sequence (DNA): TGTGCCAGCAAAAAGTGGGACAGGGGCACCGGGGAGCTGTTTTTT. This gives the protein CASKKWDRGTGELFF.

The CDR3 here is CASSPGANTGELFF. The CDR3 DNA reads as TGTGCCAGCAGTCCAGGGGCGAACACCGGGGAGCTGTTTTTT. The gene calls are TRBV6-5 and TRBJ2-2; tentative D call: TRBD1 (6 bases). CDR3 size: 14 residues. Germline CDR1 is MNHEY and CDR2 is SVGAGI. Deletions cut 5 bases from V and 0 bases from J, with 7 bases between.

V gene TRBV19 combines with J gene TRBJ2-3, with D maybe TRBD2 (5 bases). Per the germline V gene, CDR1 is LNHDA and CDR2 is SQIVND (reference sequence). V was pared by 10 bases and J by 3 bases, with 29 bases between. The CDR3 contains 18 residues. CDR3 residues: CATRREGPLKAVTDTQYF. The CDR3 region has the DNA TGTGCCACCCGCCGTGAGGGCCCCCTGAAAGCTGTAACAGATACGCAGTATTTT.

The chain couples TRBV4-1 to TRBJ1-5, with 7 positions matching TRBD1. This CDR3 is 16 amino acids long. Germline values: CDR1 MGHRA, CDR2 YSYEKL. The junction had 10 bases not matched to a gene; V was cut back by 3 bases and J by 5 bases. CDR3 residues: CASSQGGQLGDQPQHF. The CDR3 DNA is TGCGCCAGCAGCCAGGGGGGACAGCTGGGCGATCAGCCCCAGCATTTT.

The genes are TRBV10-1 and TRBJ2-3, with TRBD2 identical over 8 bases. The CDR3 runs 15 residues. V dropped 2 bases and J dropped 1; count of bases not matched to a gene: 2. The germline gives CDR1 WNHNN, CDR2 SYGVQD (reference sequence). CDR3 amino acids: CASSEGTRGTDTQYF. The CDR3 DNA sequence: TGCGCCAGCAGTGAGGGGACTAGAGGCACAGATACGCAGTATTTT.

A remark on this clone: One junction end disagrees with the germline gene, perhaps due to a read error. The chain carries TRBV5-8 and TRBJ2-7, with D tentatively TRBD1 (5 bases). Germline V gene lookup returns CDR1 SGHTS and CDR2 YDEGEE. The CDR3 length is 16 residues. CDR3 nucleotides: TGTGCCAGCAGCTTGGGTTTGGCGTCAGATTCCCATAGCAGGGACTTC. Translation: CASSLGLASDSHSRDF.

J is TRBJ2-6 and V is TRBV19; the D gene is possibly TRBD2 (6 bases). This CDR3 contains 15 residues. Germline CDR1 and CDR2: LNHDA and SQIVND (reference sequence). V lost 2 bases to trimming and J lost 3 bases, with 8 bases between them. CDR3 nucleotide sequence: TGTGCCAGTAGTATAAGCGGGCTTGGGGCCAACGTCCTGACTTTC. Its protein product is CASSISGLGANVLTF.

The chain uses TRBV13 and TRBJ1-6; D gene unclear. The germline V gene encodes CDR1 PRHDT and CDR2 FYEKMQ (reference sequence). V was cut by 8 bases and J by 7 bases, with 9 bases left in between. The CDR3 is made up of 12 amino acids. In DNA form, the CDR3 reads TGTGCCAGCCGTCGAGAGAATTCACCCCTCCACTTT. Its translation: CASRRENSPLHF.

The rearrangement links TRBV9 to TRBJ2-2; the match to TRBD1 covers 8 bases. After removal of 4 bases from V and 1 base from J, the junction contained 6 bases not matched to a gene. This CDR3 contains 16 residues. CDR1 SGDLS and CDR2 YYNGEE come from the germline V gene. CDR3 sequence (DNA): TGTGCCAGCAGCCCAAAAGGGACAGGGAACACCGGGGAGCTGTTTTTT. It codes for CASSPKGTGNTGELFF.